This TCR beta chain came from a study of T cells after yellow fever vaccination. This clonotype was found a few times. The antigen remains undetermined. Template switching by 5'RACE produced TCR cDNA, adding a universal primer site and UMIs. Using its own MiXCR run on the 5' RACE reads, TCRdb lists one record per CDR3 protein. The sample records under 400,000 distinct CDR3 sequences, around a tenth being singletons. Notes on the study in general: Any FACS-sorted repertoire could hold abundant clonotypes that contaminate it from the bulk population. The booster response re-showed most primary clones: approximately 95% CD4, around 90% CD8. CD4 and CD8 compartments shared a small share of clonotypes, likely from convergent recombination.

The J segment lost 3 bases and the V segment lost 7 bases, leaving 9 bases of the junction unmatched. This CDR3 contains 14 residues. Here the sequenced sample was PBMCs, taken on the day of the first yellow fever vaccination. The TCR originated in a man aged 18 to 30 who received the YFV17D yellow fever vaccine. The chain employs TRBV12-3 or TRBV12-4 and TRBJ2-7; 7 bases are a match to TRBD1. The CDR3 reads CASTVGRGLYEQYF. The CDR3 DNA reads TGTGCCAGCACTGTAGGAAGGGGGCTCTACGAGCAGTACTTC.